The T cell receptor beta chain under discussion was sequenced for a study of blood T cell repertoires in COVID-19. Study-level background: Both acute and convalescent COVID-19 samples were obtained from the United States, Italy and Spain.

Sequencing used immunoSEQ multiplex PCR; TCRdb keeps in-frame clones, though not all of them. In the table there are 200,000 to 250,000 clones, 80% to 90% of which are singletons. V lost 2 bases and J 0 bases, leaving 11 bases between the germline ends. This CDR3 spans 16 amino acids. Germline-derived CDR1 and CDR2 are SNHLY and FYNNEI. Membership in each cohort depended on participant-reported clinical history. It was within 2 weeks before study entry that exposed participants met a COVID-19 case. The source material was PBMCs or T cells enriched from blood (not recorded which). The V call is TRBV2, the J call TRBJ1-3; D is undetermined. This receptor was taken from a middle-aged woman who had been exposed to COVID-19. As DNA, the CDR3 is TGTGCCAGCAGTGAACCCCGCCCGAGCTCTGGAAACACCATATATTTT. Translation: CASSEPRPSSGNTIYF. Using reference TRBV2 and TRBJ1-3 for the parts outside the CDR3, the full variable domain is EPEVTQTPSHQVTQMGQEVILRCVPISNHLYFYWYRQILGQKVEFLVSFYNNEISEKSEIFDDQFSVERPDGSNFTLKIRSTKLEDSAMYFCASSEPRPSSGNTIYFGEGSWLTVV.